This TCR beta chain appears in the sequencing data of a study of control samples from healthy donors and cancer patients. CDR1 and CDR2 from the germline V gene are SGHNT and YYREEE (reference sequence). The ends lost 1 base at V and 7 bases at J; junction bases unmatched: 6. The CDR3 has 14 amino acids. The repertoire was sequenced with immunoSEQ multiplex PCR; TCRdb's copy has only in-frame clones and lacks some. In the table there are about 110,000 clones, roughly 90% of which are singletons. Sequenced input: PBMCs. The clonotype originates from a woman aged 55-75 years with lung cancer. The chain couples TRBV5-4 to TRBJ2-7; 9 bases match TRBD2. CDR3 sequence (DNA): TGTGCCAGCAGCTTGACTAGCGGGTTTGAAGAGCAGTACTTC. Amino acid sequence: CASSLTSGFEEQYF.